This is a list of T cell receptor beta chains from one sample in a study of cytomegalovirus exposure and HLA in healthy donors. Produced via immunoSEQ multiplex PCR; TCRdb's table is partial and in-frame only. Among some 270,000 clones, 65% to 90% were seen once, and the ten largest hold roughly 0.99%. Sequencing was done on a sample of PBMCs. These TCRs come from a woman under 30 in good health and CMV-seronegative. Each CDR3 is given with its conserved first and last residue. The order of the fields is J gene, D gene, clone size, V gene, CDR3 DNA, CDR3 protein. A D gene is named only where the DNA matches it firmly. Part of the rows lack a size; the others show once, few, many or a class for expanded clones.

TRBJ2-7,TRBD2,.,TRBV7-2,TGTGCCAGCAGCTCCACTAGCGGGGAATACGAGCAGTACTTC,CASSSTSGEYEQYF
TRBJ2-3,TRBD1,.,TRBV6-5,TGTGCCAGCAGATCCGGGACAGGGGCAGATACGCAGTATTTT,CASRSGTGADTQYF
TRBJ1-2,.,.,TRBV6-5,TGTGCCAGCAGTTATGGAGGGTCCGATGGCTACACCTTC,CASSYGGSDGYTF
TRBJ1-2,.,.,TRBV11-1,TGTGCCAGCAGCTTAGATGGAGGGGACTATGGCTACACCTTC,CASSLDGGDYGYTF
TRBJ1-5,TRBD1,.,TRBV2,TGTGCCAGCAGACTGGGACAGGGCAATCAGCCCCAGCATTTT,CASRLGQGNQPQHF
TRBJ2-7,TRBD2,.,TRBV7-9,TGTGCCAGCAGCTTAAGAAAGGCTAGCGGGAAATCCTCCTACGAGCAGTACTTC,CASSLRKASGKSSYEQYF
TRBJ2-1,TRBD2,.,TRBV9,TGTGCCAGCAGCGTACTGGGACTAGCGGGAGCTATCCCCTTCGCGGAGCAGTTCTTC,CASSVLGLAGAIPFAEQFF
TRBJ1-6,.,few,TRBV25-1,TGTGCCAGCAGTGAATATATGAGTTTGTCACCCCTCCACTTT,CASSEYMSLSPLHF
TRBJ2-7,.,.,TRBV11-3,TGTGCCAGCAGCTTAGGGGGCGCGATTGCTGGAGAGCAGTACTTC,CASSLGGAIAGEQYF
TRBJ2-7,TRBD2,.,TRBV4-1,TGCGCCAGCAGCCAAGTAGGACTAGCGCCCGAGCAGTACTTC,CASSQVGLAPEQYF
TRBJ2-1,TRBD2,few,TRBV28,TGTGCCAGCACTCAGGGTAGGACTAGCGGGGGGGAGCAGTTCTTC,CASTQGRTSGGEQFF
TRBJ2-6,TRBD2,.,TRBV28,TGTGCCAGCAGTTTAGGACTCCCGGGACTAGTTGCTGGGGCCAACGTCCTGACTTTC,CASSLGLPGLVAGANVLTF
TRBJ2-5,.,.,TRBV18,TGTGCCAGCTCACGGGGCCCAGACCAAGAGACCCAGTACTTC,CASSRGPDQETQYF
TRBJ1-1,TRBD1,.,TRBV10-3,TGTGCCATCAGTGGAGGGACAGGGGGCGCGAAGGAACAAGCTTTCTTT,CAISGGTGGAKEQAFF
TRBJ1-1,.,.,TRBV30,TGTGCCTGGAGTGTTATTGAAGCTTTCTTT,CAWSVIEAFF
TRBJ1-6,.,.,TRBV9,TGTGCCAGCAGCGTAGCACCCCACGAGGATTCACCCCTCCACTTT,CASSVAPHEDSPLHF
TRBJ2-7,.,.,TRBV28,TGTGCCAGCAGTCCTGGCGGAACTAGTTTGGCCCACGAGCAGTACTTC,CASSPGGTSLAHEQYF
TRBJ2-7,.,.,TRBV7-9,TGTGCCAGCAGCTTTAGGCAGGGGTCCTACGAGCAGTACTTC,CASSFRQGSYEQYF
TRBJ2-3,.,.,TRBV6-5,TGTGCCAGCAGACCAGGGTTTAGCACAGATACGCAGTATTTT,CASRPGFSTDTQYF
TRBJ2-5,.,.,TRBV5-8,TGTGCCAGCAGCCTAACCATCCAAGAGACCCAGTACTTC,CASSLTIQETQYF
TRBJ1-1,TRBD1,.,TRBV6-6,TGTGCCAGCGGAGGGGGCCTTGGGAACACTGAAGCTTTCTTT,CASGGGLGNTEAFF
TRBJ2-2,.,.,TRBV5-1,TGCGCCAGCAGCTTGGGGGCTCGGGGCACCGGGGAGCTGTTTTTT,CASSLGARGTGELFF
TRBJ1-5,TRBD1,.,TRBV28,TGTGCCAGCAGTTTACCCTTCGGACAGGGGCGACGCCAGCCCCAGCATTTT,CASSLPFGQGRRQPQHF
TRBJ2-1,.,.,TRBV5-1,TGCGCCAGCAGCTCCCGGACAGCCTACAATGAGCAGTTCTTC,CASSSRTAYNEQFF
TRBJ2-3,.,.,TRBV7-2,TGTGCCAGCAGCTTACCGCGGGGTACTAGCACAGATACGCAGTATTTT,CASSLPRGTSTDTQYF
TRBJ1-1,TRBD1,.,TRBV7-3,TGTGCCAGCAGCTTAACGACAGGGGGCTCCACTGAAGCTTTCTTT,CASSLTTGGSTEAFF
TRBJ2-7,TRBD1,.,TRBV5-1,TGCGCCAGCAGCGCAGGACAGGCCGCGAAATACTACGAGCAGTACTTC,CASSAGQAAKYYEQYF